Listed here are 27 T cell receptor beta chains from one sample, sequenced in a study of cytomegalovirus exposure and HLA in healthy donors. The PCR contained 60 Vbeta and 13 Jbeta primers. The repertoire was sequenced with immunoSEQ multiplex PCR; TCRdb's copy has only in-frame clones and lacks some. Its clone listing holds around 51,000 clones. Sequencing was done on a sample of PBMCs. The source of these receptors is a man aged 35 to 55 in good health and CMV-seropositive.

The chain carries TRBV13 and TRBJ2-2; D gene unclear. V was cut by 4 bases and J by 0 bases, with 12 bases left in between. The CDR3 runs to 16 residues. Per the germline V gene, CDR1 is PRHDT and CDR2 is FYEKMQ (reference sequence). The CDR3 region is CASSSYSLTNTGELFF. Here the CDR3 DNA reads TGTGCCAGCAGCTCCTATAGCCTCACGAACACCGGGGAGCTGTTTTTT. Variable domain in full (rest from reference TRBV13 and TRBJ2-2): AAGVIQSPRHLIKEKRETATLKCYPIPRHDTVYWYQQGPGQDPQFLISFYEKMQSDKGSIPDRFSAQQFSDYHSELNMSSLELGDSALYFCASSSYSLTNTGELFFGEGSRLTVL.

V is TRBV6-1 and J is TRBJ2-7; tentatively, D is TRBD2 (5 bases). The V end lost 7 bases, the J end lost 2 bases, and 12 bases lay between the germline ends. The CDR3 covers 13 residues. Germline assignment: CDR1 MNHNS and CDR2 SASEGT. CDR3 sequence reads: CASTEGRAYEQYF. The CDR3 region has the DNA TGTGCCAGCACCGAGGGAAGGGCCTACGAGCAGTACTTC.

The V gene is TRBV7-2, the J gene TRBJ1-5, with a weak D call TRBD1 (5 bases). The germline CDR1 and CDR2 sequences are SGHTA and FQGNSA. The CDR3 runs to 15 residues. Trimming stripped 0 bases from V and 5 bases from J, with 11 bases between. CDR3 sequence (DNA): TGTGCCAGCAGCTTAGCAGGGGTTAACTATCAGCCCCAGCATTTT. Amino acids: CASSLAGVNYQPQHF. Looking up the rest from reference TRBV7-2 and TRBJ1-5 gives the full variable domain: GAGVSQSPSNKVTEKGKDVELRCDPISGHTALYWYRQSLGQGLEFLIYFQGNSAPDKSGLPSDRFSAERTGGSVSTLTIQRTQQEDSAVYLCASSLAGVNYQPQHFGDGTRLSIL.

The J gene is TRBJ1-4, the V gene TRBV28, with TRBD1 matching over 8 bases. The CDR3 is 15 residues long. Germline trimming cut 7 bases from V and 7 bases from J; bases unmatched to any gene: 11. Germline CDR1 MDHEN, CDR2 SYDVKM. The CDR3 DNA follows: TGTGCCAGCATGCCTCAGACAGGGGCGACTGAAAAACTGTTTTTT. This gives the protein CASMPQTGATEKLFF. Looking up the rest from reference TRBV28 and TRBJ1-4 gives the full variable domain: DVKVTQSSRYLVKRTGEKVFLECVQDMDHENMFWYRQDPGLGLRLIYFSYDVKMKEKGDIPEGYSVSREKKERFSLILESASTNQTSMYLCASMPQTGATEKLFFGSGTQLSVL.

In nucleotides, the CDR3 is TGCGCCAGCAGCTTAAGCGGGGGGCAGGGGGAGACCCAGTACTTC. The encoded protein is CASSLSGGQGETQYF. The chain uses TRBV5-1 and TRBJ2-5; TRBD2 aligns across 9 bases. The V segment lost 2 bases and the J segment 5 bases; nucleotides outside the gene matches: 7. Germline V gene data show CDR1 as SGHRS and CDR2 as YFSETQ. The CDR3 has 15 amino acids.

The J gene is TRBJ2-3, the V gene TRBV27; 8 bases align to TRBD2. J lost 5 bases, V lost 3 bases, and 10 bases had no gene match. The CDR3 extends over 16 amino acids. Germline values: CDR1 MNHEY, CDR2 SMNVEV (reference sequence). CDR3 in amino acids: CASSFVAGGPRDTQYF. The CDR3 DNA follows: TGTGCCAGCAGTTTCGTGGCGGGGGGCCCGAGAGATACGCAGTATTTT.

The chain recombines TRBV5-1 with TRBJ2-7; weak D call: TRBD2 (5 bases). The V and J ends lost 4 bases and 3 bases respectively, with 17 bases between them. The CDR3 loop spans 15 amino acids. Germline V lookup: CDR1 SGHRS, CDR2 YFSETQ. For the CDR3, the DNA is TGCGCCAGCAGCCTCGGGGTAGCGACAAGCTACGAGCAGTACTTC. It translates to CASSLGVATSYEQYF.

V is TRBV5-6 and J is TRBJ2-7, with 7 bases fitting TRBD1. The CDR3 has 14 residues. Germline-derived CDR1 and CDR2 are SGHDT and YYEEEE. The V segment lost 4 bases and the J segment 3 bases; nucleotides outside the gene matches: 7. The CDR3 protein is CASSMGQHSYEQYF. The CDR3 DNA sequence: TGTGCCAGCAGCATGGGACAGCACAGCTACGAGCAGTACTTC.

The chain joins TRBV7-3 to TRBJ2-1, with no clear D. This CDR3 is 11 amino acids long. V was pared by 4 bases and J by 8 bases, with 6 bases between. CDR1 and CDR2 (germline): SGHTA, FQGTGA. CDR3 nucleotide sequence: TGTGCCAGCAGCTCGGGTTATGAGCAGTTCTTC. It specifies CASSSGYEQFF.

The chain uses TRBV6-6 and TRBJ1-6, with D perhaps matching TRBD1 (5 bases). This CDR3 spans 14 amino acids. V gave up 7 bases and J gave up 4 bases, with 11 bases separating them. The V gene's germline CDR1 is MNHNY and CDR2 SVGAGI (reference sequence). Here the CDR3 reads CASTQRGYNSPLHF. Here the CDR3 DNA reads TGTGCCAGCACCCAGCGGGGGTATAATTCACCCCTCCACTTT.

This sequence joins TRBV6-5 and TRBJ1-2; D gene unclear. CDR3 length equals 14 residues. The V gene lost 0 bases and the J gene lost 6 bases, with 11 bases spanning the gap. Germline CDR1 and CDR2: MNHEY and SVGAGI. Here the CDR3 DNA reads TGTGCCAGCAGTTACTCGGAGCTGCCGAATGGCTACACCTTC. Amino acid sequence: CASSYSELPNGYTF.

V gene TRBV2 combines with J gene TRBJ1-5, with D maybe TRBD1 (5 bases). Germline loops: CDR1 SNHLY, CDR2 FYNNEI. V lost 6 bases, J lost 0 bases, and 9 bases lay in between. The CDR3 covers 14 residues. CDR3 loop: CASREQVSNQPQHF. The CDR3 coding sequence is TGTGCCAGCAGGGAACAGGTTAGCAATCAGCCCCAGCATTTT.

The chain couples TRBV7-9 to TRBJ2-5; 7 bases fit TRBD2. The CDR3 spans 15 residues. Trimming at V came to 5 bases and at J to 2 bases, leaving 8 bases not matched to a gene. Per germline, CDR1 SEHNR and CDR2 FQNEAQ (reference sequence). The CDR3 DNA sequence: TGTGCCAGCAGCCTCGGGATGGGAGGGCAAGAGACCCAGTACTTC. Its translation: CASSLGMGGQETQYF.

This sequence joins TRBV28 and TRBJ2-3, with D possibly matching TRBD2 (6 bases). CDR1 and CDR2 (germline): MDHEN, SYDVKM. V lost 4 bases to trimming and J lost 4 bases, with 18 bases between them. The CDR3 covers 16 residues. CDR3 loop: CASSSRGGGWADTQYF. The CDR3 nucleotides are TGTGCCAGCAGTTCTAGGGGTGGAGGGTGGGCAGATACGCAGTATTTT.

The V call is TRBV7-3, the J call TRBJ1-2; TRBD1 is a possible D gene (6 bases). CDR1 is SGHTA, CDR2 FQGTGA, per germline. CDR3 length: 13 residues. V lost 5 bases and J 4 bases, leaving 11 bases between the germline ends. This CDR3 reads CASSESRGYGYTF. CDR3 sequence (DNA): TGTGCCAGCAGCGAAAGCAGGGGCTATGGCTACACCTTC.

CDR3 nucleotides: TGCAGTGCTGGACAGGGTCAGCCCCAGCATTTT. It yields the protein CSAGQGQPQHF. This sequence joins TRBV20-1 and TRBJ1-5, with 8 bases lining up with TRBD1. Germline V gives CDR1 DFQATT, CDR2 SNEGSKA (reference sequence). The CDR3 is 11 amino acids. Germline trimming cut 5 bases from V and 6 bases from J; bases unmatched to any gene: 0.

The chain is built from TRBV7-8 and TRBJ1-2; weak D call: TRBD1 (5 bases). Trimming removed 1 base at V and 8 bases at J, with 17 bases between. This CDR3 spans 15 amino acids. Germline CDR1 and CDR2: SGHVS and FQNEAQ. The CDR3, as DNA: TGTGCCAGCAGCTTAGGGGTAGGGGCGTTTTACGGCTACACCTTC. It is translated as CASSLGVGAFYGYTF.

The V and J genes are TRBV7-2 and TRBJ1-1; 9 positions agree with TRBD1. Germline V gene data show CDR1 as SGHTA and CDR2 as FQGNSA. The CDR3 loop spans 15 amino acids. With 5 bases clipped from V and 3 bases from J, the junction kept 7 bases outside the gene matches. The CDR3 spells CASSPSRDRDTEAFF. CDR3 nucleotides: TGTGCCAGCAGCCCAAGCAGGGACAGGGACACTGAAGCTTTCTTT. Using reference TRBV7-2 and TRBJ1-1 for the parts outside the CDR3, the full variable domain is GAGVSQSPSNKVTEKGKDVELRCDPISGHTALYWYRQSLGQGLEFLIYFQGNSAPDKSGLPSDRFSAERTGGSVSTLTIQRTQQEDSAVYLCASSPSRDRDTEAFFGQGTRLTVV.

This chain links TRBV19 with TRBJ2-3; 7 nucleotides align to TRBD1. In germline, CDR1 is LNHDA, CDR2 SQIVND (reference sequence). The V segment lost 3 bases and the J segment 0 bases; nucleotides outside the gene matches: 3. This CDR3 is built from 15 residues. The CDR3 nucleotides are TGTGCCAGTAGTATCGGGACAGCTAGCACAGATACGCAGTATTTT. This sequence encodes CASSIGTASTDTQYF.

This chain joins TRBV6-1 and TRBJ2-4; 11 bases match TRBD1. CDR1 and CDR2 (germline): MNHNS, SASEGT. Trimming took 8 bases from V and 2 from J; bases not matched to a gene: 5. The CDR3 runs to 15 residues. The CDR3 spells CASLGQGGSKNIQYF. For the CDR3, the DNA is TGTGCCAGCCTGGGACAGGGGGGATCCAAAAACATTCAGTACTTC.

V usage is TRBV30 and J usage is TRBJ1-1; weak D call: TRBD1 (5 bases). CDR1 is GTSNPN and CDR2 is SVGIG in the germline V gene (reference sequence). The CDR3 loop spans 14 amino acids. V lost 1 base to trimming and J lost 1 base, with 10 bases between them. The CDR3 DNA reads TGTGCCTGGAGTGGAGGAAGGGGGAACACTGAAGCTTTCTTT. Amino acid sequence: CAWSGGRGNTEAFF.

This chain links TRBV10-3 with TRBJ2-5; 10 positions agree with TRBD2. The CDR3 has 16 residues. The trim removed 0 bases at V and 6 bases at J, leaving 7 bases unmatched. CDR1 is ENHRY and CDR2 is SYGVKD in the germline V gene. CDR3 nucleotide sequence: TGTGCCATCAGTGAGTCAACTAGCGGGGCCGCCCAGACCCAGTACTTC. It yields the protein CAISESTSGAAQTQYF.

In nucleotides, the CDR3 is TGTGCCAGCAGTACCCGACAGGGAGATACGCAGTATTTT. Its translation: CASSTRQGDTQYF. The J gene is TRBJ2-3, the V gene TRBV28; 7 bases match TRBD1. Looked up from germline, CDR1 is MDHEN and CDR2 is SYDVKM. Trimming removed 5 bases from V and 5 bases from J; junction bases left unmatched: 4. The CDR3 extends over 13 amino acids.

This sequence joins TRBV19 and TRBJ2-5; D is perhaps TRBD2 (6 bases). CDR1 and CDR2 (germline): LNHDA, SQIVND (reference sequence). The V end lost 3 bases, the J end lost 5 bases, and 16 bases lay between the germline ends. The CDR3 extends over 15 amino acids. The CDR3 is CASSIALVGRETQYF. CDR3 nucleotide sequence: TGTGCCAGTAGTATCGCCCTCGTAGGGAGGGAGACCCAGTACTTC.

This chain connects TRBV4-1 to TRBJ2-7; TRBD2 aligns across 10 bases. The CDR3 spans 16 residues. Germline values: CDR1 MGHRA, CDR2 YSYEKL. V trimming: 3 bases; J trimming: 2 bases; junction bases outside the gene matches: 7. The CDR3 DNA reads as TGCGCCAGCAGCCATACGAGCGGGGGGGATGCCTACGAGCAGTACTTC. Its translation is CASSHTSGGDAYEQYF.

The rearrangement links TRBV5-4 to TRBJ2-3, with 9 bases identical to TRBD1. Germline CDR1 is SGHNT and CDR2 is YYREEE (reference sequence). The V segment lost 1 base and the J segment 4 bases; nucleotides outside the gene matches: 7. The CDR3 extends over 16 amino acids. CDR3 DNA sequence: TGTGCCAGCAGCTTGCAACAGGGGGCCCACGCAGATACGCAGTATTTT. Encoded protein: CASSLQQGAHADTQYF.

The chain has TRBV19 and TRBJ2-1, with 8 bases identical to TRBD1. CDR3 length equals 16 residues. The V gene's germline CDR1 is LNHDA and CDR2 SQIVND (reference sequence). Trimming removed 7 bases from V and 9 bases from J; junction bases left unmatched: 17. CDR3 sequence reads: CASKRGQGAIVGEQFF. DNA for the CDR3: TGTGCCAGTAAGAGGGGGCAGGGGGCGATCGTCGGTGAGCAGTTCTTC.